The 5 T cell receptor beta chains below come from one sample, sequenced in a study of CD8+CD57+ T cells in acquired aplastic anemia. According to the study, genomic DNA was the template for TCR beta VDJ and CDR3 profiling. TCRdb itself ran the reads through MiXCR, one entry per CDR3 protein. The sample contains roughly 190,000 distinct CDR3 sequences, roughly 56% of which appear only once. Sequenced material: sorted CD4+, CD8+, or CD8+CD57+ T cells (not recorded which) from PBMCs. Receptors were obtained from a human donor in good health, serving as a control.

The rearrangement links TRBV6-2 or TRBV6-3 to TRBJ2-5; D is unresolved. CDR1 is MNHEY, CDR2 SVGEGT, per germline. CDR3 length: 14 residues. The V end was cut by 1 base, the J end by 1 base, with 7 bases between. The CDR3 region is CASSYLAIQETQYF. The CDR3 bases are TGTGCCAGCAGTTACTTAGCTATCCAAGAGACCCAGTACTTC.

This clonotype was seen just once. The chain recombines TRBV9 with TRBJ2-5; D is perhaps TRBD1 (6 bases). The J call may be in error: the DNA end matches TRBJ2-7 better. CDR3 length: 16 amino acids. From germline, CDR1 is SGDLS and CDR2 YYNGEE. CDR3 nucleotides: TGTGCCAGCAGCAGGGGCAGTTGGCAGGGGCCTCACGAGCAGTACTTC. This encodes CASSRGSWQGPHEQYF.

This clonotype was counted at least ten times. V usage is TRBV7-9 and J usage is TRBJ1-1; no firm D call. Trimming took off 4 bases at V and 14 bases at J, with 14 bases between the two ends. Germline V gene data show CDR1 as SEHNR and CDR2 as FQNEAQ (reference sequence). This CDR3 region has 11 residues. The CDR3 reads CASSSGPSIFF. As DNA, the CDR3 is TGTGCCAGCAGCTCGGGCCCGAGTATCTTCTTT.

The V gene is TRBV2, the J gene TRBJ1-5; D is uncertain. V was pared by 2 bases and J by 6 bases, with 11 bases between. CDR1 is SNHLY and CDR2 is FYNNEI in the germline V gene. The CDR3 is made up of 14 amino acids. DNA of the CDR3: TGTGCCAGCAGTGAATTTGGGGATAGTCAGCCCCAGCATTTT. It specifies CASSEFGDSQPQHF.

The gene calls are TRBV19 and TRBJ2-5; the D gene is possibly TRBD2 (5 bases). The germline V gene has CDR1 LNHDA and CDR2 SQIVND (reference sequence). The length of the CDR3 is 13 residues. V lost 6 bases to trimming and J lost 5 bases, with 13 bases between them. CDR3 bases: TGTGCCAGTAGCACCACTAGGGCGGAGACCCAGTACTTC. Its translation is CASSTTRAETQYF.